This is a list of T cell receptor beta chains from one sample in a study of blood T cell repertoires in COVID-19. Sequencing was performed with immunoSEQ multiplex PCR; in TCRdb, only in-frame clones are kept and a portion is missing. The sample yields 150,000 to 200,000 clones, around 80% seen once. Source material: peripheral blood. These receptor sequences come from a woman aged 40-49 years with COVID-19, enrolled during active disease. CDR3s include the opening cysteine and the closing phenylalanine or tryptophan. D genes are given only for firm matches. Rows may omit the clone size; those that give it use once, few, many or a size class.

v_call: TRBV4-1; d_call: TRBD2; clone_size: .; j_call: TRBJ2-3; cdr3_nt: TGCGCCAGCAGCCCGGGACTAGCGGGGGGCACAGATACGCAGTATTTT; cdr3_aa: CASSPGLAGGTDTQYF
v_call: TRBV5-1; d_call: TRBD1; clone_size: .; j_call: TRBJ1-6; cdr3_nt: TGCGCCAGCAGCTTGGGAGAACAGGGGGTCTATAATTCACCCCTCCACTTT; cdr3_aa: CASSLGEQGVYNSPLHF
v_call: TRBV18; d_call: .; clone_size: .; j_call: TRBJ1-1; cdr3_nt: TGTGCCAGCTCACCACTGGCTCAGATTGACACTGAAGCTTTCTTT; cdr3_aa: CASSPLAQIDTEAFF
v_call: TRBV19; d_call: TRBD1; clone_size: many; j_call: TRBJ2-2; cdr3_nt: TGTGCCAGTAGTATGGGGGACAGAAACACCGGGGAGCTGTTTTTT; cdr3_aa: CASSMGDRNTGELFF
v_call: TRBV18; d_call: .; clone_size: .; j_call: TRBJ2-7; cdr3_nt: TGTGCCAGCTCACCAGGGTTGACAGAGTACGAGCAGTACTTC; cdr3_aa: CASSPGLTEYEQYF
v_call: TRBV6-5; d_call: .; clone_size: .; j_call: TRBJ1-2; cdr3_nt: TGTGCCAGCAGAAAGGGAGGGGGGAACTATGGCTACACCTTC; cdr3_aa: CASRKGGGNYGYTF
v_call: TRBV6-5; d_call: TRBD2; clone_size: .; j_call: TRBJ2-1; cdr3_nt: TGTGCCAGCAGTAACCGGACTAGCGGGAGATATGAGCAGTTCTTC; cdr3_aa: CASSNRTSGRYEQFF
v_call: TRBV5-1; d_call: .; clone_size: few; j_call: TRBJ2-3; cdr3_nt: TGCGCCAGCAGCCCTTTGGGCGGGTACACAGATACGCAGTATTTT; cdr3_aa: CASSPLGGYTDTQYF
v_call: TRBV5-1; d_call: TRBD1; clone_size: few; j_call: TRBJ1-4; cdr3_nt: TGCGCCAGCAGCTGGGACAGGCTTGCAACTAATGAAAAACTGTTTTTT; cdr3_aa: CASSWDRLATNEKLFF
v_call: TRBV9; d_call: TRBD2; clone_size: few; j_call: TRBJ2-1; cdr3_nt: TGTGCCAGCAGCCCGCCTAGCGGGGGGGCCCCCAATGAGCAGTTCTTC; cdr3_aa: CASSPPSGGAPNEQFF
v_call: TRBV4-1; d_call: .; clone_size: .; j_call: TRBJ1-1; cdr3_nt: TGCGCCAGCAGCGGCCTCTCCACTGAAGCTTTCTTT; cdr3_aa: CASSGLSTEAFF
v_call: TRBV27; d_call: .; clone_size: .; j_call: TRBJ1-1; cdr3_nt: TGTGCCAGCAGTCCCGTGGGCAGGACAATGAACACTGAAGCTTTCTTT; cdr3_aa: CASSPVGRTMNTEAFF
v_call: TRBV10-2; d_call: .; clone_size: .; j_call: TRBJ1-1; cdr3_nt: TGCGCCAGCAGCCAGGAAGCTGAAGCTTTCTTT; cdr3_aa: CASSQEAEAFF
v_call: TRBV6-5; d_call: .; clone_size: once; j_call: TRBJ2-3; cdr3_nt: TGTGCCAGCAGCCCCAAGGGGAACACAGATACGCAGTATTTT; cdr3_aa: CASSPKGNTDTQYF
v_call: TRBV6-5; d_call: .; clone_size: few; j_call: TRBJ2-2; cdr3_nt: TGTGCCAGCAGTCTCCAGTCCTCCGGGGAGCTGTTTTTT; cdr3_aa: CASSLQSSGELFF
v_call: TRBV25-1; d_call: TRBD2; clone_size: .; j_call: TRBJ2-7; cdr3_nt: TGTGCCAGCAGTGACCTAGCGGGGGAGCAGTACTTC; cdr3_aa: CASSDLAGEQYF
v_call: TRBV7-2; d_call: .; clone_size: .; j_call: TRBJ2-2; cdr3_nt: TGTGCCAGCACCCCGAGCCATGCCGGGGAGCTGTTTTTT; cdr3_aa: CASTPSHAGELFF
v_call: TRBV19; d_call: .; clone_size: .; j_call: TRBJ1-5; cdr3_nt: TGTGCCAGTACTATGTTAAATCAGCCCCAGCATTTT; cdr3_aa: CASTMLNQPQHF
v_call: TRBV19; d_call: .; clone_size: .; j_call: TRBJ2-3; cdr3_nt: TGTGCCAGTAGTATAGGGACAGCCAGAGATACGCAGTATTTT; cdr3_aa: CASSIGTARDTQYF
v_call: TRBV20-1; d_call: .; clone_size: .; j_call: TRBJ1-2; cdr3_nt: TGCAGTGCTAGTAAGAGGGATTCTTATGGCTACACCTTC; cdr3_aa: CSASKRDSYGYTF
v_call: TRBV7-2; d_call: .; clone_size: .; j_call: TRBJ1-1; cdr3_nt: TGTGCCAGCGGAACCAGGGAAGCCTTCATGAACACTGAAGCTTTCTTT; cdr3_aa: CASGTREAFMNTEAFF
v_call: TRBV4-1; d_call: TRBD2; clone_size: .; j_call: TRBJ2-3; cdr3_nt: TGCGCCAGCAGCCGTGGACTAGCTAGCACAGATACGCAGTATTTT; cdr3_aa: CASSRGLASTDTQYF
v_call: TRBV9; d_call: TRBD2; clone_size: .; j_call: TRBJ2-1; cdr3_nt: TGTGCCAGCAGCCCGCGGGGGGGAGCCTACAATGAGCAGTTCTTC; cdr3_aa: CASSPRGGAYNEQFF
v_call: TRBV4-1; d_call: TRBD2; clone_size: .; j_call: TRBJ2-3; cdr3_nt: TGCGCCAGCAGCCAAGGGGGCGGGAGGGAAGTGGGAGATACGCAGTATTTT; cdr3_aa: CASSQGGGREVGDTQYF
v_call: TRBV6-5; d_call: .; clone_size: .; j_call: TRBJ2-5; cdr3_nt: TGTGCCAGCAGTTACTCGCGGGAGACCCAGTACTTC; cdr3_aa: CASSYSRETQYF
v_call: TRBV4-2; d_call: .; clone_size: many; j_call: TRBJ2-2; cdr3_nt: TGTGCCAGCAGCCAAGGGGCTTCGAGTGGGAGCTTGAACACCGGGGAGCTGTTTTTT; cdr3_aa: CASSQGASSGSLNTGELFF
v_call: TRBV9; d_call: .; clone_size: .; j_call: TRBJ2-1; cdr3_nt: TGTGCCAGCAGCGTTTGGTCCGGCAATGAGCAGTTCTTC; cdr3_aa: CASSVWSGNEQFF
v_call: TRBV19; d_call: .; clone_size: .; j_call: TRBJ2-1; cdr3_nt: TGTGCCAGTAGTACGTCTGGCGGGGTTGGCAATGAGCAGTTCTTC; cdr3_aa: CASSTSGGVGNEQFF
v_call: TRBV19; d_call: TRBD1; clone_size: .; j_call: TRBJ1-1; cdr3_nt: TGTGCCAGTAGTTCCGGGACAGGGCTTGAAGCTTTCTTT; cdr3_aa: CASSSGTGLEAFF
v_call: TRBV29-1; d_call: TRBD2; clone_size: .; j_call: TRBJ2-1; cdr3_nt: TGCAGCGTTGATAAGGGACTAGCGGGAGCCGACAATGAGCAGTTCTTC; cdr3_aa: CSVDKGLAGADNEQFF
v_call: TRBV6-5; d_call: .; clone_size: .; j_call: TRBJ2-1; cdr3_nt: TGTGCCAGCACCGAAACGCCCAGGGAGCAGTTCTTC; cdr3_aa: CASTETPREQFF
v_call: TRBV27; d_call: TRBD1; clone_size: once; j_call: TRBJ1-2; cdr3_nt: TGTGCCAGCAGTACACAGGGGGCCGACTATGGCTACACCTTC; cdr3_aa: CASSTQGADYGYTF
v_call: TRBV6-5; d_call: .; clone_size: .; j_call: TRBJ1-5; cdr3_nt: TGTGCCAGCAGTTACTCGAGGGGGAATCAGCCCCAGCATTTT; cdr3_aa: CASSYSRGNQPQHF
v_call: TRBV6-5; d_call: TRBD1; clone_size: few; j_call: TRBJ1-6; cdr3_nt: TGTGCCAGCAGTTATATCCCGGGACAGCGTAATTCACCCCTCCACTTT; cdr3_aa: CASSYIPGQRNSPLHF
v_call: TRBV5-6; d_call: TRBD2; clone_size: .; j_call: TRBJ2-2; cdr3_nt: TGTGCCAGCAGCTTGCTACTAGCGGGGGGGCACACCGGGGAGCTGTTTTTT; cdr3_aa: CASSLLLAGGHTGELFF
v_call: TRBV28; d_call: TRBD1; clone_size: .; j_call: TRBJ2-1; cdr3_nt: TGTGCCAGCAGCCTCTTGACAGGGGAGCAGTTCTTC; cdr3_aa: CASSLLTGEQFF
v_call: TRBV28; d_call: .; clone_size: .; j_call: TRBJ2-2; cdr3_nt: TGTGCCAGCAGTCCCCTGGACAGCACCTCGAACACCGGGGAGCTGTTTTTT; cdr3_aa: CASSPLDSTSNTGELFF
v_call: TRBV18; d_call: TRBD1; clone_size: .; j_call: TRBJ1-2; cdr3_nt: TGTGCCAGCTCACTGTGGGACAGATTGGAGATTTATGGCTACACCTTC; cdr3_aa: CASSLWDRLEIYGYTF
v_call: TRBV2; d_call: TRBD2; clone_size: .; j_call: TRBJ2-1; cdr3_nt: TGTGCCAGCATACTAGCGGGAGTGGAGCAGTTCTTC; cdr3_aa: CASILAGVEQFF
v_call: TRBV12-3/TRBV12-4; d_call: .; clone_size: .; j_call: TRBJ2-7; cdr3_nt: TGTGCCAGTTGTGAGGGAGGCCTCTCCGAGCAGTACTTC; cdr3_aa: CASCEGGLSEQYF
v_call: TRBV27; d_call: TRBD1; clone_size: .; j_call: TRBJ1-2; cdr3_nt: TGTGCCAGCAGTACTCGACAGGGGAACTATGGCTACACCTTC; cdr3_aa: CASSTRQGNYGYTF
v_call: TRBV12-3/TRBV12-4; d_call: TRBD1; clone_size: few; j_call: TRBJ1-2; cdr3_nt: TGTGCCAGCACCTTGGGACAGGCGAAAGGCTACACCTTC; cdr3_aa: CASTLGQAKGYTF
v_call: TRBV6-5; d_call: .; clone_size: .; j_call: TRBJ1-3; cdr3_nt: TGTGCCAGCAGTTACTCTGCGAGAAACACCATATATTTT; cdr3_aa: CASSYSARNTIYF
v_call: TRBV5-6; d_call: TRBD1; clone_size: .; j_call: TRBJ2-3; cdr3_nt: TGTGCCAGCAGCTGGGACAGGGGTGGGGATACGCAGTATTTT; cdr3_aa: CASSWDRGGDTQYF
v_call: TRBV27; d_call: TRBD2; clone_size: .; j_call: TRBJ2-1; cdr3_nt: TGTGCCAGCAGTTTATTACTAGCGGGGGTTAATGAGCAGTTCTTC; cdr3_aa: CASSLLLAGVNEQFF
v_call: TRBV7-8; d_call: .; clone_size: .; j_call: TRBJ2-2; cdr3_nt: TGTGCCAGCAGCTTGCTAGCTTCGGGCACCGGGGAGCTGTTTTTT; cdr3_aa: CASSLLASGTGELFF
v_call: TRBV28; d_call: TRBD1; clone_size: once; j_call: TRBJ2-2; cdr3_nt: TGTGCCAGCAGTTTGGGACAGATGCCTTATTCCGGGGAGCTGTTTTTT; cdr3_aa: CASSLGQMPYSGELFF
v_call: TRBV27; d_call: TRBD2; clone_size: once; j_call: TRBJ2-1; cdr3_nt: TGTGCCAGCAGCGGACTAGCGGGAACCAATGAGCAGTTCTTC; cdr3_aa: CASSGLAGTNEQFF